A selection of T cell receptor beta chains follows, all from one sample in a study of T cell changes during pregnancy in multiple sclerosis. Only in-frame clones appear in the TCRdb table, and some are missing; sequencing was by immunoSEQ multiplex PCR. This table has roughly 100,000 clones, approximately 92% appearing once. This specimen consisted of peripheral blood, obtained in the second trimester of pregnancy. The receptors here all came from a female donor with multiple sclerosis, enrolled in a pregnancy study. Each CDR3 is given with its conserved first and last residue. D genes are given only for firm matches. For some rows the clone size is stated as once, few or many, or as a class when expanded; others skip it.

V	size	D	J	DNA	CDR3
TRBV19	few	.	TRBJ2-1	TGTGCCAGTAGTATTTGGGGCCGGAGTTCCTACAATGAGCAGTTCTTC	CASSIWGRSSYNEQFF
TRBV5-1	.	.	TRBJ2-4	TGCGCCAGCAGCTTAGGTACTACTTCCAAAAACATTCAGTACTTC	CASSLGTTSKNIQYF
TRBV5-6	.	.	TRBJ1-1	TGTGCCAGCAGCCCACAGTCAATGAACACTGAAGCTTTCTTT	CASSPQSMNTEAFF
TRBV28	.	.	TRBJ2-7	TGTGCCAGCAGTTTCCGGAGGAGCTCCTACGAGCAGTACTTC	CASSFRRSSYEQYF
TRBV5-1	.	.	TRBJ2-1	TGCGCCAGCAGCTTGGTTTCCAGCGGCAGCTACAATGAGCAGTTCTTC	CASSLVSSGSYNEQFF
TRBV2	.	TRBD1	TRBJ1-2	TGTGCCAGCAGTGATGGACAGGGGGATGGCTACACCTTC	CASSDGQGDGYTF
TRBV5-1	.	.	TRBJ2-3	TGCGCCAGCAAATACGGGGGGCTGAGGACGCAGTATTTT	CASKYGGLRTQYF
TRBV6-5	.	.	TRBJ2-7	TGTGCCAGCCTTTCGACAGCGACCTACGAGCAGTACTTC	CASLSTATYEQYF
TRBV6-1	.	.	TRBJ1-6	TGTGCCAGCAGATCTAGCTCACCCCTCCACTTT	CASRSSSPLHF
TRBV5-4	.	.	TRBJ2-1	TGTGCCAGCAGCCCTACTCTGGGAGGCTCCTACAATGAGCAGTTCTTC	CASSPTLGGSYNEQFF
TRBV7-2	.	TRBD2	TRBJ2-7	TGTGCCAGCAGCCAGGGACTAGTTACGTACGAGCAGTACTTC	CASSQGLVTYEQYF
TRBV18	once	TRBD2	TRBJ2-7	TGTGCCAGCTCATGGACTAGGACCTACGAGCAGTACTTC	CASSWTRTYEQYF
TRBV7-9	.	TRBD2	TRBJ2-1	TGTGCCAGCAGCTTAGACACTAGCGGGAGGAGGGGTAACAATGAGCAGTTCTTC	CASSLDTSGRRGNNEQFF
TRBV28	.	.	TRBJ2-7	TGTGCCAGCAGTAACCGGGAGCAGTACTTC	CASSNREQYF
TRBV5-6	once	TRBD1	TRBJ2-5	TGTGCCAGCAGCTTGGGACAGGGGTGGGACCAGTACTTC	CASSLGQGWDQYF
TRBV5-6	.	.	TRBJ2-2	TGTGCCAGCAGCTTGGCAGGGCGCACCGGGGAGCTGTTTTTT	CASSLAGRTGELFF
TRBV5-6	.	.	TRBJ2-7	TGTGCCAGCAGCGTTATGGGGACTGAAATCTACGAGCAGTACTTC	CASSVMGTEIYEQYF
TRBV19	.	.	TRBJ1-5	TGTGCCAGTAGTATCTCACCGGTTCAGCCCCAGCATTTT	CASSISPVQPQHF
TRBV28	.	.	TRBJ1-5	TGTGCCAGCATGATAGGGGCCAGCAATCAGCCCCAGCATTTT	CASMIGASNQPQHF
TRBV7-2	.	TRBD2	TRBJ2-2	TGTGCCAGCAGCTTAGTAGTTACGGGAGGGAGCGGGGAGCTGTTTTTT	CASSLVVTGGSGELFF
TRBV18	.	.	TRBJ1-1	TGTGCCAGCTCGGAACGACTACAGACGTCGAGCACTGAAGCTTTCTTT	CASSERLQTSSTEAFF
TRBV12-5	.	.	TRBJ2-7	TGTGCTAGTGGTCCCGAGGCACCACCTATTCTATACGAGCAGTACCAGCAGTACTTC	CASGPEAPPILYEQYQQYF
TRBV19	once	.	TRBJ1-2	TGTGCCAGTAGCCTACAGGGTACGTACTATGGCTACACCTTC	CASSLQGTYYGYTF
TRBV9	.	TRBD1	TRBJ1-2	TGTGCCAGCAGCGTAGGGGAGACAGGGGTCTCTGGCTACACCTTC	CASSVGETGVSGYTF
TRBV7-8	.	TRBD1	TRBJ2-2	TGTGCCAGCAGCTTAGAGGGACAGGGTACCACCGGGGAGCTGTTTTTT	CASSLEGQGTTGELFF
TRBV6-5	.	TRBD1	TRBJ2-7	TGTGCCAGCAGTTATCCCGGGACAGGGGGGTACGAGCAGTACTTC	CASSYPGTGGYEQYF
TRBV7-2	.	TRBD1	TRBJ2-7	TGTGCCAGCAGCCGTCAGGGGGTTACAACCTACGAGCAGTACTTC	CASSRQGVTTYEQYF
TRBV7-9	.	TRBD1	TRBJ1-1	TGTGCCAGCAGCCCAGGACAGGGCCCAAACACTGAAGCTTTCTTT	CASSPGQGPNTEAFF
TRBV9	.	.	TRBJ1-1	TGTGCCAGCAGCCCCCTGTCCGGGGATAGTACTGAAGCTTTCTTT	CASSPLSGDSTEAFF
TRBV27	.	.	TRBJ1-4	TGTGCCAGCAGCCCAGGGTTTCGGGAAAAACTGTTTTTT	CASSPGFREKLFF
TRBV11-2	.	TRBD1	TRBJ1-1	TGTGCCAGCAGCTCCTATCAGGGGGCAGGTACTGAAGCTTTCTTT	CASSSYQGAGTEAFF
TRBV5-8	.	TRBD2	TRBJ2-7	TGTGCCAGCAGCTTGTGGGCGGGAGGGCCGGGCGAGCAGTACTTC	CASSLWAGGPGEQYF